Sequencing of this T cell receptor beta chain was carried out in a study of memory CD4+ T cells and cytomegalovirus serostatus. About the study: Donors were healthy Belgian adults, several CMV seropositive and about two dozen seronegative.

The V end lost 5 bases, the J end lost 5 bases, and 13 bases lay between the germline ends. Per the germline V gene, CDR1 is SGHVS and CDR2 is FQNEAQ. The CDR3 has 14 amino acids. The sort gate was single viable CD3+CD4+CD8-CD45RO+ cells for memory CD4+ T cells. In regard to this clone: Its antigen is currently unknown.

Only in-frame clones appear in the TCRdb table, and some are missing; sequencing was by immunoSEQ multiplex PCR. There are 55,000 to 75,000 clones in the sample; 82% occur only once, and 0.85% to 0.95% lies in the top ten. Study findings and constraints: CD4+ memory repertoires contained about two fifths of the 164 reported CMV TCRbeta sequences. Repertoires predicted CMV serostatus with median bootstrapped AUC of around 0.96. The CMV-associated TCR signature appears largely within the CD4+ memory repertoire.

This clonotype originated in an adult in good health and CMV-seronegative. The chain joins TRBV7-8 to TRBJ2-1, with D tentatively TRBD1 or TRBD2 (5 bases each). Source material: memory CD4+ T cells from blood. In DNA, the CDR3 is TGTGCCAGCAGCCTTCCCCGGGGCAACAATGAGCAGTTCTTC. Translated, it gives CASSLPRGNNEQFF.